The 23 T cell receptor beta chains in this list originate from one sample, sequenced in a study of blood T cell repertoires in COVID-19. Repertoires were generated with immunoSEQ multiplex PCR, while TCRdb's copy carries only in-frame clones and drops some. Here the sample spans roughly 300,000 clones, about 90% being singletons. The sample consisted of peripheral blood. These receptor sequences come from a woman in her twenties or thirties with COVID-19, enrolled during active disease.

The rearrangement links TRBV5-5 to TRBJ2-1; possibly TRBD2 for D (5 bases). The germline V and J ends were trimmed by 4 bases and 0 bases, with 14 bases remaining between them. CDR3 size: 16 residues. Germline V gene sequence: CDR1 SGHKS, CDR2 YYEKEE (reference sequence). CDR3 DNA: TGTGCCAGCAGCCCCGTACGGACTGACTCCTACAATGAGCAGTTCTTC. This encodes CASSPVRTDSYNEQFF.

The CDR3 here is CASSFTGVEQYF. CDR3 in DNA: TGTGCCAGCAGCTTTACAGGGGTCGAGCAGTACTTC. V and J are TRBV5-6 and TRBJ2-7; 7 nucleotides align to TRBD1. Per germline, CDR1 SGHDT and CDR2 YYEEEE. Trimming took 2 bases from V and 6 from J; bases not matched to a gene: 2. The CDR3 has 12 amino acids.

This clone was recorded many times. This chain joins TRBV4-1 and TRBJ2-7; 9 bases map to TRBD1. Germline V gives CDR1 MGHRA, CDR2 YSYEKL. The CDR3 is made up of 17 amino acids. V lost 1 base and J lost 6; bases outside the gene matches: 13. The CDR3 sequence is CASSQGPAGTGFFEQYF. CDR3 DNA: TGCGCCAGCAGCCAAGGGCCTGCCGGGACAGGGTTTTTCGAGCAGTACTTC.

The V call is TRBV4-1, the J call TRBJ1-1, with 7 bases fitting TRBD1. CDR1 MGHRA and CDR2 YSYEKL come from the germline V gene. This CDR3 is 15 amino acids long. V was pared by 4 bases and J by 1 base, with 6 bases of the junction left unmatched. CDR3 coding DNA: TGCGCCAGCAGCCTGCGGACAGGCCAGAACACTGAAGCTTTCTTT. As protein: CASSLRTGQNTEAFF.

This chain links TRBV7-9 with TRBJ1-2; 8 nucleotides align to TRBD1. This CDR3 comprises 16 residues. Germline CDR1 reads SEHNR; CDR2 reads FQNEAQ (reference sequence). The trim removed 5 bases at V and 3 bases at J, leaving 11 bases unmatched. CDR3 sequence reads: CASSPGDRRSDYGYTF. The CDR3 nucleotides read TGTGCCAGCAGCCCCGGGGACAGGAGGTCTGACTATGGCTACACCTTC.

The J gene is TRBJ1-2, the V gene TRBV4-1; the D is unclear. The germline V gene has CDR1 MGHRA and CDR2 YSYEKL. Trimming removed 0 bases from V and 5 bases from J, with 13 bases in between. This CDR3 is built from 15 residues. The CDR3 is CASSQDRKGGYGYTF. The DNA of the CDR3 is TGCGCCAGCAGCCAAGATCGGAAGGGCGGGTATGGCTACACCTTC.

This clone was detected a few times. The chain links TRBV6-5 to TRBJ2-7; D ambiguous. V was clipped by 2 bases and J by 7 bases, with 15 bases between them. The CDR3 spans 14 residues. Germline V gene sequence: CDR1 MNHEY, CDR2 SVGAGI. The CDR3 region is CASSYEVGPVEQYF. The CDR3 nucleotides are TGTGCCAGCAGTTACGAGGTCGGTCCTGTGGAGCAGTACTTC.

This sequence joins TRBV5-1 and TRBJ1-2; D might be TRBD1 (5 bases). Trimming pared 4 bases from V and 4 bases from J, leaving 17 bases between. The germline CDR1 and CDR2 sequences are SGHRS and YFSETQ. CDR3 length: 15 residues. The chain's CDR3 is CASSQDSSRTYGYTF. CDR3 coding DNA: TGCGCCAGCAGCCAAGACAGTTCCAGAACCTATGGCTACACCTTC.

The chain carries TRBV5-5 and TRBJ2-7, with D perhaps TRBD2 (5 bases). The CDR3 has 14 amino acids. The germline V and J ends were trimmed by 4 bases and 3 bases, with 14 bases remaining between them. Germline V CDR1 and CDR2: SGHKS, YYEKEE (reference sequence). In DNA, the CDR3 is TGTGCCAGCAGCCCGGCGGGCAGAGACTACGAGCAGTACTTC. Amino acid sequence: CASSPAGRDYEQYF.

The rearrangement uses TRBV25-1 and TRBJ2-2, with 8 bases fitting TRBD1. Looked up from germline, CDR1 is MGHDK and CDR2 is SYGVNS. With 6 bases clipped from V and 7 bases from J, the junction kept 10 bases outside the gene matches. CDR3 length: 15 residues. CDR3 in DNA: TGTGCCAGCAGCGTAGTGGACAGGGCTAACGGGGAGCTGTTTTTT. This gives the protein CASSVVDRANGELFF.

J is TRBJ2-3 and V is TRBV24-1; no definite D call. The germline gives CDR1 KGHDR, CDR2 SFDVKD. This CDR3 spans 12 amino acids. Trimming shortened V by 5 bases and J by 6 bases, and 8 bases separated the two germline ends. CDR3 coding DNA: TGTGCCACCAGTGGTCTGGGCGATACGCAGTATTTT. Protein sequence: CATSGLGDTQYF.

This rearrangement joins TRBV5-4 to TRBJ2-3; weak D call: TRBD2 (7 bases). CDR3 length: 15 amino acids. The germline V gene has CDR1 SGHNT and CDR2 YYREEE (reference sequence). V gave up 9 bases and J gave up 4 bases, with 21 bases separating them. CDR3 amino acids: CATKPLGGGPDTQYF. CDR3 bases: TGTGCCACCAAACCTTTAGGGGGGGGGCCAGATACGCAGTATTTT. The full variable domain, in which reference TRBV5-4 and TRBJ2-3 provide the parts outside the CDR3, is ETGVTQSPTHLIKTRGQQVTLRCSSQSGHNTVSWYQQALGQGPQFIFQYYREEENGRGNFPPRFSGLQFPNYSSELNVNALELDDSALYLCATKPLGGGPDTQYFGPGTRLTVL.

This chain connects TRBV27 to TRBJ1-2, with D perhaps TRBD1 (5 bases). In germline, CDR1 is MNHEY, CDR2 SMNVEV (reference sequence). This CDR3 contains 14 residues. V lost 1 base to trimming and J lost 4 bases, with 10 bases between them. The CDR3 region has the DNA TGTGCCAGCAGTTTATTGGGGGGGGGCTATGGCTACACCTTC. Encoded protein: CASSLLGGGYGYTF.

The rearrangement links TRBV5-1 to TRBJ2-5; TRBD1 is a possible D gene (6 bases). Trimming stripped 5 bases from V and 5 bases from J, with 13 bases between. Germline V gene data show CDR1 as SGHRS and CDR2 as YFSETQ. There are 13 residues in the CDR3. The CDR3 is CASSSLRGETQYF. The CDR3 DNA follows: TGCGCCAGCAGTTCCCTGAGGGGGGAGACCCAGTACTTC.

A single count supports this clone. J is TRBJ1-5 and V is TRBV7-6, with a tentative D call TRBD1 (5 bases). CDR1 is SGHVS and CDR2 is FNYEAQ in the germline V gene. Trimming removed 1 base at V and 5 bases at J, with 12 bases between. The CDR3 extends over 15 amino acids. DNA for the CDR3: TGTGCCAGCAGCTTAGAGGCAGGGATGGATCAGCCCCAGCATTTT. It codes for CASSLEAGMDQPQHF.

The chain uses TRBV24-1 and TRBJ1-2; D may be TRBD1 (5 bases). Germline V CDR1 and CDR2: KGHDR, SFDVKD. The CDR3 contains 14 residues. V lost 1 base, J lost 6 bases, and 11 bases lay in between. In DNA form, the CDR3 reads TGTGCCACCAGTGATTTCTCAGGGTTGGATGGCTACACCTTC. This encodes CATSDFSGLDGYTF.

The chain recombines TRBV5-4 with TRBJ2-3; 9 bases align to TRBD1. Losses at the gene ends were 3 bases for V and 6 bases for J; bases not matched to a gene: 5. Germline V CDR1 and CDR2: SGHNT, YYREEE (reference sequence). This CDR3 has 14 residues. The CDR3 DNA reads as TGTGCCAGCAGCTCACAGGGGGCGGAGGATACGCAGTATTTT. Protein: CASSSQGAEDTQYF.

The chain carries TRBV6-5 and TRBJ2-7; a weak D match, TRBD1 (6 bases). Germline CDR1 is MNHEY and CDR2 is SVGAGI. This CDR3 has 15 amino acids. V lost 6 bases and J 3 bases, leaving 18 bases between the germline ends. DNA for the CDR3: TGTGCCAGCAGACCGCCACAGGGCCGGGGCTACGAGCAGTACTTC. This gives the protein CASRPPQGRGYEQYF.

This chain joins TRBV11-2 and TRBJ1-1, with 12 positions matching TRBD1. The CDR3 runs to 16 residues. Germline CDR1 SGHAT, CDR2 FQNNGV. Germline trimming cut 6 bases from V and 3 bases from J; bases unmatched to any gene: 8. CDR3 residues: CASSPGTGGMDTEAFF. The CDR3 DNA follows: TGTGCCAGCAGTCCCGGGACAGGGGGCATGGACACTGAAGCTTTCTTT.

This chain links TRBV7-9 with TRBJ1-1; 7 bases match TRBD1. V lost 4 bases and J lost 8; bases outside the gene matches: 4. Germline-derived CDR1 and CDR2 are SEHNR and FQNEAQ (reference sequence). The CDR3 loop spans 12 amino acids. The CDR3 here is CASSSTDREAFF. CDR3 coding DNA: TGTGCCAGCAGCTCAACGGACAGGGAAGCTTTCTTT.

The CDR3 sequence: CASSRRAGLQGGEQFF. The CDR3 DNA reads as TGCGCCAGCAGCCGAAGAGCGGGACTCCAAGGGGGTGAGCAGTTCTTC. The rearrangement links TRBV4-1 to TRBJ2-1; possibly TRBD2 for D (7 bases). This CDR3 spans 16 amino acids. CDR1 and CDR2 from the germline V gene are MGHRA and YSYEKL. V was shortened by 4 bases and J by 9 bases, with 22 bases between the two germline ends.

The rearrangement links TRBV2 to TRBJ2-1; D may be TRBD1 (5 bases). Trimming cost V 9 bases and J 7 bases, with 19 bases left between them. Germline V gives CDR1 SNHLY, CDR2 FYNNEI. The CDR3 runs to 14 residues. The CDR3 reads CASGDSLDSNEQFF. The CDR3 DNA is TGTGCCAGTGGAGACAGCCTCGATTCGAATGAGCAGTTCTTC.

The sample holds a few counts of this clone. The chain has TRBV10-1 and TRBJ2-2; TRBD2 agrees at 7 bases. The CDR3 loop spans 16 amino acids. V was clipped by 2 bases and J by 6 bases; unmatched bases: 9. From germline, CDR1 is WNHNN and CDR2 SYGVQD (reference sequence). The CDR3 protein is CASSEPGEGRAGELFF. The CDR3, as DNA: TGCGCCAGCAGTGAGCCCGGGGAGGGAAGGGCCGGGGAGCTGTTTTTT.